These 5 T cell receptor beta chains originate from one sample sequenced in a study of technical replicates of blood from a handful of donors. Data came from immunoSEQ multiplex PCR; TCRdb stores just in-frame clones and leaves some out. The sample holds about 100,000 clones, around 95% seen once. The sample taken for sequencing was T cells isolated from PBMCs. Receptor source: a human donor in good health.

CDR3 DNA sequence: TGCGCCAGCAGTCGACAGGGCGAGGGGGAGCAGTACTTC. It specifies CASSRQGEGEQYF. The rearrangement links TRBV10-1 to TRBJ2-7; 7 bases line up with TRBD1. The CDR3 covers 13 residues. The V segment lost 5 bases and the J segment 7 bases; nucleotides outside the gene matches: 8. Looked up from germline, CDR1 is WNHNN and CDR2 is SYGVQD (reference sequence).

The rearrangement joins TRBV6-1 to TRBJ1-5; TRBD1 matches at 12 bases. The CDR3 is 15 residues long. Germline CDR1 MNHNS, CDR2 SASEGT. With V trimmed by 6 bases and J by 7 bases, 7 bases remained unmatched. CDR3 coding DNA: TGTGCCAGCAGACCGGGACAGGGGGCATTGCAGCCCCAGCATTTT. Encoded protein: CASRPGQGALQPQHF.

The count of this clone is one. CDR3 amino acids: CASSQASQGFAEAFF. As DNA, the CDR3 is TGCGCCAGCAGCCAAGCGTCACAGGGATTCGCTGAAGCTTTCTTT. The chain employs TRBV4-1 and TRBJ1-1; a weak D match, TRBD1 (6 bases). The CDR3 totals 15 residues. Trimming took 1 base from V and 6 from J, leaving 15 bases between them. The germline CDR1 and CDR2 sequences are MGHRA and YSYEKL.

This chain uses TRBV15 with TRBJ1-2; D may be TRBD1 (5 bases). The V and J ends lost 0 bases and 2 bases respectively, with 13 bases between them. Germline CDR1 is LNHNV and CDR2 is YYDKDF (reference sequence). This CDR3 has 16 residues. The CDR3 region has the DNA TGTGCCACCAGCAGAGATCGCGGAACAGGAAACTATGGCTACACCTTC. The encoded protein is CATSRDRGTGNYGYTF. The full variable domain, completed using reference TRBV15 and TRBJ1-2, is DAMVIQNPRYQVTQFGKPVTLSCSQTLNHNVMYWYQQKSSQAPKLLFHYYDKDFNNEADTPDNFQSRRPNTSFCFLDIRSPGLGDTAMYLCATSRDRGTGNYGYTFGSGTRLTVV.

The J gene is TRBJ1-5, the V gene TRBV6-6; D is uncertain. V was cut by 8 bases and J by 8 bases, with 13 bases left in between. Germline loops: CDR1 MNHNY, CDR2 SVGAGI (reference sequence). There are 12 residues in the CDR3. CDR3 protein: CASAISIEPQHF. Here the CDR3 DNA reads TGTGCCAGCGCCATTTCAATAGAGCCCCAGCATTTT.